This T cell receptor beta chain was sequenced during a study of cytomegalovirus exposure and HLA in healthy donors (dated by TCRdb to about 2017). Turning to the overall study: In an earlier analysis of several hundred of the donors, 276 Gb of sequence data and 90 million to 120 million unique TCR beta sequences from 150 million to 200 million T cells were reported. Roughly 300 gigabases of sequencing data and about 92 million unique TCR sequences made up an early release that covered several hundred HLA-typed donors. Among the 398 genotyped donors, about 83% belonged to the genetic ancestry cluster associated with self-reported Caucasian donors. The study aimed to test whether cataloging public T cell receptors could reveal signatures of past pathogen exposure. Using immunosequencing, the study profiled T cell repertoires from roughly 650 subjects and related those repertoires to cytomegalovirus serostatus. In addition to the first cohort of 666 subjects, a separate validation cohort of about 120 different subjects was used. High-throughput TCR immunosequencing, statistical association of individual TCRs with disease status, and machine learning were combined to predict cytomegalovirus infection status. A later analysis re-examined previously published TCR beta repertoires from just over 650 donors and added high-resolution HLA genotyping to investigate patterns of TCR occurrence. The later analysis used no new phenotypic data to find candidate immune exposures, relying instead on TCR beta sequences and their occurrence across donors. An earlier analysis of 587 of the donors used high-throughput TCR beta sequencing to judge whether each TCR beta V gene segment behaved as functional or pseudogenic. Donor age, sex, ethnicity and CMV serostatus were collected together with the repertoire data. A later genetic analysis took genome-wide SNP genotypes for about 65% of the roughly 670 donors and used that subset as a discovery cohort. Every repertoire in the discovery cohort had been generated on one and the same sequencing platform. Class I and class II HLA loci were covered by the typing at four-digit resolution. The number of donors typed differed by locus, with about 629-640 for A, B, C, DRB1 and DQB1, roughly 520 for DQA1, 600 to 610 for DPA1, and roughly 450 for DPB1. A handful of DR-DQ haplotypes were handled as single units for association and clustering because linkage in the cohort was strong. Across under 500 genotyped donors of the cohort, an average of roughly 230,000 unique TCR beta nucleotide sequences per donor were sequenced, and approximately 17% of those sequences were non-productive.

The cohort was made up of approximately 700 healthy bone marrow donors. Cohort members were all nominally healthy when sampled, although unrecorded immune exposures were likely present. The donor was CMV seronegative and belonged to the group of more than 300 seronegative cohort members. A peripheral blood sample was collected from each donor, and TCR beta sequencing was performed on peripheral blood mononuclear cells. The Qiagen DNeasy Blood Extraction Kit was used to extract genomic DNA from the blood cell samples. The CDR3 goes from the cysteine to the phenylalanine over 14 residues. Of all the DNA, just the CDR3 is kept, 42 bases in frame from base 1. Per the germline V gene, MNHEY is the CDR1 and SVGAGI is the CDR2. Relative to germline, V is missing 5 bases and J is missing 4 bases, with 6 bases of the junction outside any gene match. The protocol used for the library was the immunoSEQ multiplex PCR assay. For the multiplex PCR, a mixture combining 60 forward primers for TCR Vbeta segments and 13 reverse primers for TCR Jbeta segments was used. A multiplex PCR assay on genomic DNA amplified the CDR3 region of rearranged TCR beta genes. Amplified TCR beta libraries were sequenced as 87-base-pair reads on the Illumina HiSeq System. The paper's processing steps were these. A later analysis counted approximately 76 million unique TCR beta chains across the 666 repertoires, and roughly 9.9 million of these chains were shared by at least two donors. A nearest-neighbor algorithm error-corrected the raw reads and collapsed the reads into unique sequences, merging closely related sequences to remove PCR and sequencing errors. To assign V, D and J gene segments, CDR3 sequences were aligned to IMGT reference sequences. Each retained sequence needed at least a six-nucleotide match to both a V gene segment and a J gene segment. A rearrangement counted as productive if the CDR3 had no stop codons and remained in frame with V and J, and every other rearrangement counted as non-productive. Following IMGT convention, CDR3 was defined as the stretch from the second conserved V-encoded cysteine up to the conserved J-encoded phenylalanine. The earlier analysis of about 620 of the donors excluded sequences that lacked an unambiguous match to a single V gene segment. In an earlier analysis of approximately 590 of the donors, a V segment was called functional when productive rearrangements were above 56.7%, and segregating when the standard deviation between donors exceeded 5%. A statistical classification framework was built for diagnosing cytomegalovirus status from the catalog of TCR beta chain sequences. In a later analysis, TCR nucleotide sequences were compared against IMGT/GENE-DB human TR gene sequences so that V and J genes could be assigned. Using the TCRdist pipeline, a later analysis assigned CDR3 sequences along with most-parsimonious VDJ recombination scenarios. In a later analysis, every TCR beta chain was defined by the combination of its CDR3 amino acid sequence and its V-gene family, and reads without a unique V-gene family were dropped. A later analysis removed several hundred highly shared, low-generation-probability nucleotide sequences to deal with suspected cross-contamination and a sequencing artifact. For each public chain, a later analysis derived a clonal expansion index from normalized ranks of inferred template counts within each repertoire. Generation probabilities in a later analysis came from a VDJ recombination model fitted to out-of-frame rearrangements, and those results were checked against IGoR. In a later analysis, TCR-TCR, TCR-HLA and TCR-CMV co-occurrence was scored with hypergeometric tests, and a repertoire-size bias correction was applied to TCR pairs. A later analysis estimated false discovery rates by permuting HLA or CMV assignments 20 times. A later analysis grouped co-occurring TCRs with DBSCAN, adding TCRdist sequence similarity when clustering within HLA-allele-positive subsets. Repertoires with fewer than 30,000 or more than 120,000 public chains were left out of co-occurrence clustering, as were about 5 repertoires with anomalous nucleotide sharing. TCRdb took over this immuneACCESS table, retaining in-frame rearrangements with V and J assigned. Such tables are incomplete; in checked studies, under half of the missing clones stem from an unresolved V gene, and the remainder is unexplained. Clone size and the V and J calls come from that table; the DNA yielded D and trimming. The sample table holds fewer than 200,000 clones, of which about 78% were seen once. Under 2.5% of the sample rests with the top ten.

With regard to this clone: The antigen it recognizes is unknown. Qualities for individual bases were not recorded, and no much larger clone is one base off.

Findings and caveats that apply to the study as a whole: The cohort was sequenced for TCR beta chains only, and without alpha or paired-chain data the features that could be detected were limited. In an earlier analysis of around 600 of the donors, most TCR beta V segments were observed in productive rearrangements about 87% or about 30% of the time, broadly matching IMGT annotations. Most TCR sequences were observed very rarely across donors, whereas some public TCRs were present in many individuals. It was suggested by the authors that the approach could potentially be generalized to other disease states and immunological phenotypes. In a later genetic analysis, a missense DCLRE1C variant was associated with V-gene and J-gene trimming of TCR beta chains, and the association was replicated in an independent cohort. At a false discovery rate of 0.05, a later analysis linked some 18,000 TCR beta sequences to specific HLA alleles. For the cohort, immune exposure information was limited to CMV serostatus. The 87-base-pair reads could not distinguish some IMGT-functional V segments, including TRBV6-2 and TRBV6-3, so those segments were excluded. According to a later analysis, TCR association rates differed among HLA loci, with DRB1 alleles showing the most associated TCRs and HLA-C alleles showing the fewest. The study listed 150 to 200 TCR beta chains as associated with cytomegalovirus. Because counts were too low, around 18 rarely observed V segments, including chromosome 9 orphons, were left out of the earlier analysis of 587 of the donors. A few of the identified cytomegalovirus-associated TCR beta chains were confirmed in vitro to be specific for cytomegalovirus antigens. Correlated functional status among segregating V segments might be attributable to linkage disequilibrium, but an unknown experimental factor could not be ruled out. Several of the top co-occurrence clusters appeared to be linked to parvovirus B19, influenza, CMV and Epstein-Barr virus, according to a later analysis. In a later genetic analysis, fewer N-insertions in productive TCRs were reported among donors in an Asian-associated ancestry cluster than the approximately 670-donor mean. A cluster of highly shared sequence variants was judged likely to represent a technical artifact of the sequencing pipeline. Because HLA typing was missing for some donors at each locus, association tests included only the typed subset. When HLA alleles, especially DR and DQ, strongly co-occurred, TCR associations were difficult to assign to individual alleles. In a later analysis, HLA-associated TCR beta chains showed more clonal expansion and lower generation probabilities than non-associated chains that were equally common. A further reported finding was that TCR beta sequences accurately predicted the HLA-A and HLA-B alleles for most subjects in the first cohort. A later analysis found that most CMV-associated TCR beta chains appeared HLA-restricted, with HLA associations seemingly driven largely by CMV exposure. The classifier was reported to diagnose cytomegalovirus status with high specificity and sensitivity in both the original cohort and the validation cohort. Sequencing depth was assumed to be roughly uniform across donors in the presence/absence analyses, though that assumption may not hold.

The TCR sequence derives from a man aged 55 to 70 in good health and CMV-seronegative. Sample: PBMCs. The rearrangement joined TRBV6-5 to TRBJ1-1; 8 bases in between match TRBD1. The nucleotide sequence is TGTGCCAGCAGTCGACAGGGGAGTGTCACTGAAGCTTTCTTT. This gives the protein CASSRQGSVTEAFF.